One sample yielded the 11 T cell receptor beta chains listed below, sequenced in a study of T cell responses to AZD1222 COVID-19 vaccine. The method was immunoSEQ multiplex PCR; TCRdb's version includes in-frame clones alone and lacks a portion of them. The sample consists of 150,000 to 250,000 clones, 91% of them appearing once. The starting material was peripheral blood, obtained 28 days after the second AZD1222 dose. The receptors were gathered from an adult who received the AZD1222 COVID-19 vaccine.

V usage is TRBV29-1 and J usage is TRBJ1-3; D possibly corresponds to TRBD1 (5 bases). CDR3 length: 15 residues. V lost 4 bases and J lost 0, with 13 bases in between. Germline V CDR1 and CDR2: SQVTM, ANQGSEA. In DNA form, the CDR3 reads TGCAGCGTTGGACAGTCCCCGCTCTCTGGAAACACCATATATTTT. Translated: CSVGQSPLSGNTIYF.

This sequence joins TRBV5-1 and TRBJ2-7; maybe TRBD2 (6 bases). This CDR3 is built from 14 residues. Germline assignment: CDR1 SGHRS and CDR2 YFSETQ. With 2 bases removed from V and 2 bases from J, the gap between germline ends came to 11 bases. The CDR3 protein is CASSFSGPPYEQYF. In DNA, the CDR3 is TGCGCCAGCAGCTTTAGCGGCCCTCCCTACGAGCAGTACTTC.

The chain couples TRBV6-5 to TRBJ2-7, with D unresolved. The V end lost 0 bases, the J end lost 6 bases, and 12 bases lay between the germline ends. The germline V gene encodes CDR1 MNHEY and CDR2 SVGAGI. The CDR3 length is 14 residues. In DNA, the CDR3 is TGTGCCAGCAGTTACTCACCCCCCCGCGGCGAGCAGTACTTC. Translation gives CASSYSPPRGEQYF.

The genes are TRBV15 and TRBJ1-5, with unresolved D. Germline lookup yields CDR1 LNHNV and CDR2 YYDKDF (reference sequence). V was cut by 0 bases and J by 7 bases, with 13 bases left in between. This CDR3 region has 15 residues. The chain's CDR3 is CATSRDWGSPQPQHF. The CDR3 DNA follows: TGTGCCACCAGCAGAGATTGGGGAAGTCCCCAGCCCCAGCATTTT.

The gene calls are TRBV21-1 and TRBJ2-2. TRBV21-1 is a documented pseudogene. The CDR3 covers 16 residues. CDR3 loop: CASSKVDGSVPGELFF. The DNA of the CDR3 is TGTGCCAGCAGCAAAGTGGACGGGTCGGTACCCGGGGAGCTGTTTTTT.

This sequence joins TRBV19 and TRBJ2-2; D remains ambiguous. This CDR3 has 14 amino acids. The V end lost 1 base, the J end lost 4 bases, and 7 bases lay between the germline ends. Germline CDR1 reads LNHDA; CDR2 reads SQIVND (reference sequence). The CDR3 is CASSIAVTTGELFF. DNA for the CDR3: TGTGCCAGTAGTATAGCAGTGACCACCGGGGAGCTGTTTTTT.

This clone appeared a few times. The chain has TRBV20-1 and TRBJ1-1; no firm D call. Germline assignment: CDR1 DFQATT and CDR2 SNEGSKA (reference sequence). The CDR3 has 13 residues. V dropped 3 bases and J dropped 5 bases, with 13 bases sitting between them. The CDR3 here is CSASSVGRTEAFF. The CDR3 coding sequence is TGCAGTGCTAGTTCGGTGGGGAGGACTGAAGCTTTCTTT.

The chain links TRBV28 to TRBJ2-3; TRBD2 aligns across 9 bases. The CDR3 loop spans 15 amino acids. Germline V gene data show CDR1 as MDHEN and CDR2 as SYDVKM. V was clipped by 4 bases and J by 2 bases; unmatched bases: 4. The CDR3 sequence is CASSSSGAATDTQYF. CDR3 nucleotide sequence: TGTGCCAGCAGTTCTAGCGGGGCAGCCACAGATACGCAGTATTTT.

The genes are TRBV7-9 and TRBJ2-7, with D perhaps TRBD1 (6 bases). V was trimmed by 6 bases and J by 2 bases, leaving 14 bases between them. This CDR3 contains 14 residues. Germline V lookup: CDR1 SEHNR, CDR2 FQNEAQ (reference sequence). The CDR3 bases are TGTGCCAGCAGTTATCCGGGACAAACCTACGAGCAGTACTTC. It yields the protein CASSYPGQTYEQYF.

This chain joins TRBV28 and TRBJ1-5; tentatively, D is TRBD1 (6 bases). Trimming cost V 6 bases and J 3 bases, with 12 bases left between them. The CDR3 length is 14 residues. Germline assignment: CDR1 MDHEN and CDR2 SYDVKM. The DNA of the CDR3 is TGTGCCAGCAGAATAACAGGGTTCAATCAGCCCCAGCATTTT. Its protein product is CASRITGFNQPQHF.

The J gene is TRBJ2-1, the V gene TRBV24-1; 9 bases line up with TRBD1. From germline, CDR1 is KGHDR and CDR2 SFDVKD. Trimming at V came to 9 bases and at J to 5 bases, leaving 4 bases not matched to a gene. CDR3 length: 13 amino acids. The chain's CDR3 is CATRDRVHNEQFF. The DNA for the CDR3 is TGTGCCACCCGGGACAGGGTCCACAATGAGCAGTTCTTC.